Sequencing of this T cell receptor (beta chain) was carried out in a study of T cell repertoires in cytomegalovirus infection. Study-wide background: HLA-B-restricted CMV epitopes that are well studied, plus recently identified HLA-C-restricted ones, were used by the study.

The CDR3 has 15 residues. Trimming took 1 base from V and 0 from J, leaving 10 bases between them. Germline CDR1 SEHNR, CDR2 FQNEAQ (reference sequence). This clonotype was observed at least ten times. As yet, its antigen is unknown. Each CDR3 protein gets one entry after TCRdb re-called the reads with MiXCR. The sample gives 650,000 to 900,000 distinct CDR3 sequences, 32% of which show up once; approximately 13% is in the top ten. Study outcomes and limitations: The ex vivo response was dominated by HLA-C-restricted CMV-specific TCR beta clonotypes. Summed frequency of public TCR beta families distinguished CMV carriers with the relevant HLA.

The chain joins TRBV7-9 to TRBJ2-7; D is undetermined. The sample was cultured CD8+ T cells from PBMCs, taken from culture after CMV antigen stimulation. The sequence derives from a human donor in good health (CMV status not recorded). Some clones in this sample may be carry-over from other donors' samples. The CDR3 DNA sequence: TGTGCCAGCAGCTTAGGACTTGCTAGCTCCTACGAGCAGTACTTC. Protein: CASSLGLASSYEQYF.